This TCR beta chain was captured by sequencing in a study of T cell changes during pregnancy in multiple sclerosis. Profiled with immunoSEQ multiplex PCR; TCRdb holds only in-frame clones, not every one. Here the sample spans roughly 69,000 clones, approximately 91% being singletons. This CDR3 is built from 16 residues. Germline assignment: CDR1 MNHEY and CDR2 SVGAGI. V gave up 2 bases and J gave up 1 base, with 13 bases separating them. This specimen was peripheral blood, taken in the third trimester of pregnancy. The TCR comes from a female donor with multiple sclerosis, enrolled in a pregnancy study. This chain joins TRBV6-5 and TRBJ2-3; perhaps TRBD1 as D (7 bases). The chain's CDR3 is CASSYPQGTGTDTQYF. The CDR3 nucleotides are TGTGCCAGCAGTTACCCACAGGGGACTGGCACAGATACGCAGTATTTT.